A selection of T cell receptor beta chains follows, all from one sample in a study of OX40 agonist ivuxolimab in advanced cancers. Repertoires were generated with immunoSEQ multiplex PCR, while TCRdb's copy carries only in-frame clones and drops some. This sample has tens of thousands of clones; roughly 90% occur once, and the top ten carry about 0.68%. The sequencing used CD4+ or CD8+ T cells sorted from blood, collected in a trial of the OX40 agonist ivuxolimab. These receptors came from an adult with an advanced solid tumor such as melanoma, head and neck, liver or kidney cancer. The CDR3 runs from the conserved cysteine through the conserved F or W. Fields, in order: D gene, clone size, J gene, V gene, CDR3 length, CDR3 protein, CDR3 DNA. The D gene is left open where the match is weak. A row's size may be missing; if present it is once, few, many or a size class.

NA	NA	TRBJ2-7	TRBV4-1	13	CASSQEPTFVQYF	TGCGCCAGCAGCCAAGAACCTACCTTTGTGCAGTACTTC
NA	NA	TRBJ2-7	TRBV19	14	CASSPQTGIYEQYF	TGTGCCAGTAGTCCTCAGACAGGAATTTACGAGCAGTACTTC
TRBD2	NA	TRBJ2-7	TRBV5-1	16	CASSLRTSGSTYEQYF	TGCGCCAGCAGCTTAAGGACTAGCGGGAGTACCTACGAGCAGTACTTC
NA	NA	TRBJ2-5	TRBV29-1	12	CSGGPAAETQYF	TGCAGCGGTGGACCGGCGGCGGAGACCCAGTACTTC
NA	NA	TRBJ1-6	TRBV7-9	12	CASSKDNSPLHF	TGTGCCAGCAGCAAGGATAATTCACCCCTCCACTTT
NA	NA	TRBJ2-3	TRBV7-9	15	CASSAASRSTDTQYF	TGTGCCAGCAGCGCAGCTAGCAGATCCACAGATACGCAGTATTTT
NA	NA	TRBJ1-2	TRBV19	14	CASSIDSDSYGYTF	TGTGCCAGTAGTATAGACTCGGACAGCTATGGCTACACCTTC
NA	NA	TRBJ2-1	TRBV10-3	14	CAISESWGGGEQFF	TGTGCCATCAGTGAGTCGTGGGGCGGAGGTGAGCAGTTCTTC
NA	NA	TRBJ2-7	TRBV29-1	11	CSVRVSYEQYF	TGCAGCGTCCGGGTGTCCTACGAGCAGTACTTC
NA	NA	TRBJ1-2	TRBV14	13	CASSQAESGGYTF	TGTGCCAGCAGCCAAGCAGAGTCGGGGGGCTACACCTTC
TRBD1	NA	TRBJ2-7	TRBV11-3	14	CASSHDRGFGEQYF	TGTGCCAGCAGCCACGACAGGGGATTCGGGGAGCAGTACTTC
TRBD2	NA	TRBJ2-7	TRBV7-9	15	CASSLTSGSIYEQYF	TGTGCCAGCAGCTTAACTAGCGGGAGTATCTACGAGCAGTACTTC
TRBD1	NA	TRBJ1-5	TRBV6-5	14	CASRSGQGNQPQHF	TGTGCCAGCAGGTCGGGACAGGGCAATCAGCCCCAGCATTTT
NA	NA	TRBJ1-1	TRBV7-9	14	CASSPWGHGTEAFF	TGTGCCAGCAGCCCGTGGGGTCATGGGACTGAAGCTTTCTTT
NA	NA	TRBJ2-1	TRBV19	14	CASRDRGGPNEQFF	TGTGCCAGTAGGGATAGAGGAGGCCCCAATGAGCAGTTCTTC
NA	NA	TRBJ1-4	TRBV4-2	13	CASSQDENEKLFF	TGTGCCAGCAGCCAAGATGAAAATGAAAAACTGTTTTTT
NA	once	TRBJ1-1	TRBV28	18	CASSSPRGMLIMNTEAFF	TGTGCCAGCAGTTCCCCGCGGGGGATGCTGATTATGAACACTGAAGCTTTCTTT
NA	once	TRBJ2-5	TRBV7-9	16	CASSPRGPSTKTTQYF	TGTGCCAGCAGCCCGAGGGGACCCAGCACCAAGACGACCCAGTACTTC
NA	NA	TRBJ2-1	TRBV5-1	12	CASSIGQNEQFF	TGCGCCAGCAGCATTGGACAAAATGAGCAGTTCTTC
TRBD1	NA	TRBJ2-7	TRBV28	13	CASQTGGGYEQYF	TGTGCCAGCCAAACAGGGGGCGGATACGAGCAGTACTTC
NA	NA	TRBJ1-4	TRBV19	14	CASGTGKTNEKLFF	TGTGCCAGTGGTACAGGGAAGACTAATGAAAAACTGTTTTTT
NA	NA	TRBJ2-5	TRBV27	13	CASRPQLQETQYF	TGTGCCAGCAGACCACAGCTGCAAGAGACCCAGTACTTC
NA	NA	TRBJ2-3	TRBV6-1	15	CAILVFGGRTDTQYF	TGTGCCATCCTGGTTTTTGGGGGGAGGACAGATACGCAGTATTTT
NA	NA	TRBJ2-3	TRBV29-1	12	CSVAYAADTQYF	TGCAGCGTTGCTTATGCCGCAGATACGCAGTATTTT
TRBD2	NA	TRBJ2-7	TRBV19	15	CASSMSSGTVYEQYF	TGTGCCAGTAGTATGTCTAGCGGGACGGTCTACGAGCAGTACTTC
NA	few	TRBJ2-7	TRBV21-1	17	CASSKKSPRGESYEQYF	TGTGCCAGCAGCAAAAAGAGCCCTCGGGGGGAATCCTACGAGCAGTACTTC
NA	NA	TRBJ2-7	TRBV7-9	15	CASSFQGTISYEQYF	TGTGCCAGCAGCTTTCAGGGGACGATATCCTACGAGCAGTACTTC
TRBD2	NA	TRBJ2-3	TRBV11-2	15	CASSSIAGPTDTQYF	TGTGCCAGCAGCTCGATAGCGGGACCCACAGATACGCAGTATTTT
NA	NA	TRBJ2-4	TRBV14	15	CASSHTGRTKNIQYF	TGTGCCAGCAGCCACACAGGGAGGACCAAAAACATTCAGTACTTC
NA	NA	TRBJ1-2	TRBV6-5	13	CASSRQEIYGYTF	TGTGCCAGCAGCCGACAGGAGATTTATGGCTACACCTTC
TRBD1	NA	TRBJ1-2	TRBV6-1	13	CASTPDRGFAETF	TGTGCCAGCACCCCGGACAGGGGCTTTGCGGAGACCTTC
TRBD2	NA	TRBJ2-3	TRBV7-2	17	CASSHRSSGRARNTQYF	TGTGCCAGCAGCCACCGTTCTAGCGGGAGGGCGCGGAATACGCAGTATTTT
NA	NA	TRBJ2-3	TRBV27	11	CASSFADTQYF	TGTGCCAGCAGTTTCGCAGATACGCAGTATTTT
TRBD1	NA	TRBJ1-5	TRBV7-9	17	CASSLDKQGVSNQPQHF	TGTGCCAGCAGCTTAGATAAACAGGGGGTAAGCAATCAGCCCCAGCATTTT
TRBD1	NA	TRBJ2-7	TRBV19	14	CASRITGDSHEQYF	TGTGCCAGTAGGATAACAGGGGATTCCCACGAGCAGTACTTC
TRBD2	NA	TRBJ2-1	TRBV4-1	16	CASSPRTSGRGGEQFF	TGCGCCAGCAGCCCCCGGACTAGCGGGAGAGGGGGGGAGCAGTTCTTC
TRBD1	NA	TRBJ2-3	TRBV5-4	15	CASSGTRGRTDTQYF	TGTGCCAGCAGCGGAACCAGGGGGCGCACAGATACGCAGTATTTT
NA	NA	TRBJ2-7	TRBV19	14	CASSIGTDYYEQYF	TGTGCCAGTAGTATAGGGACAGACTACTACGAGCAGTACTTC
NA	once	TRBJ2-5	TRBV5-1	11	CASSFEETQYF	TGCGCCAGCAGCTTTGAAGAGACCCAGTACTTC
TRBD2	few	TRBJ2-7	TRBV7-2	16	CASSGRTSGRIYEQYF	TGTGCCAGCAGCGGGCGGACTAGCGGGAGAATCTACGAGCAGTACTTC
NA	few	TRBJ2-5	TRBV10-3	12	CAISEQQETQYF	TGTGCCATCAGTGAACAGCAAGAGACCCAGTACTTC
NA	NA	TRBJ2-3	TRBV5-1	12	CASSLGLGTQYF	TGCGCCAGCAGCTTGGGATTGGGTACGCAGTATTTT
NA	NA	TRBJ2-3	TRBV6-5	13	CASSPLTTDTQYF	TGTGCCAGCAGCCCCTTGACCACAGATACGCAGTATTTT
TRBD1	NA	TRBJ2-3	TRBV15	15	CATSTRTGGTDTQYF	TGTGCCACCAGCACAAGGACAGGGGGCACAGATACGCAGTATTTT
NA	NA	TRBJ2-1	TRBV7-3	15	CASSLKASTGNEQFF	TGTGCCAGCAGCTTAAAAGCGAGCACAGGCAATGAGCAGTTCTTC
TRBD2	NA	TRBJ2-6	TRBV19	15	CASTRGGSGANVLTF	TGTGCCAGTACCCGCGGGGGCTCTGGGGCCAACGTCCTGACTTTC
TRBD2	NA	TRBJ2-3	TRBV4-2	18	CASSQGRRGRASTDTQYF	TGTGCCAGCAGCCAAGGACGTCGTGGGAGGGCTAGCACAGATACGCAGTATTTT
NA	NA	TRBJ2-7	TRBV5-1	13	CASSLYRSYEQYF	TGCGCCAGCAGCTTGTACAGGTCCTACGAGCAGTACTTC
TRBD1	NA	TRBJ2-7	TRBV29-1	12	CSVAGTVYEQYF	TGCAGCGTCGCCGGGACAGTCTACGAGCAGTACTTC
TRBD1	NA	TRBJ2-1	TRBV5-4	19	CASSSRPGTGGSRYNEQFF	TGTGCCAGCAGCAGCCGGCCCGGGACAGGGGGTAGTAGGTACAATGAGCAGTTCTTC
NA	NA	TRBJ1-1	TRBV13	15	CASIKPQGTNTEAFF	TGTGCCAGCATCAAACCTCAGGGGACCAACACTGAAGCTTTCTTT
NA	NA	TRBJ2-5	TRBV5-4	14	CASSFLGDQETQYF	TGTGCCAGCAGCTTTCTCGGAGACCAAGAGACCCAGTACTTC
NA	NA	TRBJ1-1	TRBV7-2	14	CASSPYKPQSEAFF	TGTGCCAGCAGCCCTTACAAACCACAGTCTGAAGCTTTCTTT
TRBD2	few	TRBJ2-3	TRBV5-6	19	CASSLGLAGGTRRTDTQYF	TGTGCCAGCAGCTTGGGACTAGCGGGAGGCACCCGTCGCACAGATACGCAGTATTTT
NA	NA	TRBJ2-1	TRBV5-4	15	CASSHVSGRSNEQFF	TGTGCCAGCAGCCATGTTAGCGGCAGATCTAATGAGCAGTTCTTC
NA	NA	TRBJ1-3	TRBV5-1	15	CASSLSGNNGNTIYF	TGCGCCAGCAGCTTGTCAGGGAACAACGGAAACACCATATATTTT
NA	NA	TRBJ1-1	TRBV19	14	CASSIDGINTEAFF	TGTGCCAGTAGTATAGACGGGATAAACACTGAAGCTTTCTTT
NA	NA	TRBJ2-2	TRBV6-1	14	CASTKGTNTGELFF	TGTGCCAGCACGAAAGGGACGAACACCGGGGAGCTGTTTTTT
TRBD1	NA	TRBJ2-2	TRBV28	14	CASRRQGLTGELFF	TGTGCCAGCAGAAGACAGGGTCTCACCGGGGAGCTGTTTTTT
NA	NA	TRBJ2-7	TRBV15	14	CATSRDLDSYEQYF	TGTGCCACCAGCAGAGATCTGGACAGCTACGAGCAGTACTTC